These T cell receptor beta chains were read from a single sample in a study of blood T cell repertoires in COVID-19. The assay was immunoSEQ multiplex PCR, and TCRdb's table has in-frame clones only and misses some. This sample has approximately 220,000 clones; approximately 92% occur once, and the top ten carry 3% to 4%. The sequencing sample was made of PBMCs or T cells enriched from blood (not recorded which). These receptors all stem from a woman younger than 30 in a cohort exposed to, infected with or recovered from COVID-19 (not recorded which). Each CDR3 is given with its conserved first and last residue. Where a row states a size, it is once, few, many or the class of an expanded clone; other rows omit it.

V gene: TRBV7-9; clone size: NA; CDR3 protein: CASSLDSYTEAFF
V gene: TRBV18; clone size: NA; CDR3 protein: CASSPLDRGNTGELFF
V gene: TRBV4-2; clone size: NA; CDR3 protein: CASSQVGPSYGYTF
V gene: TRBV24-1; clone size: once; CDR3 protein: CATSLGGGLTRETQYF
V gene: TRBV29-1; clone size: NA; CDR3 protein: CSVEPVAGGNEQFF
V gene: TRBV9; clone size: NA; CDR3 protein: CASSVGRGGAQETQYF
V gene: TRBV18; clone size: NA; CDR3 protein: CASSPLGQGAGEQFF
V gene: TRBV7-3; clone size: NA; CDR3 protein: CASSLIVTGYNEQFF
V gene: TRBV12-3/TRBV12-4; clone size: NA; CDR3 protein: CASSQSGREQFF
V gene: TRBV2; clone size: NA; CDR3 protein: CASSLVLETQYF
V gene: TRBV3-1/TRBV3-2; clone size: NA; CDR3 protein: CASSRGLAGGRSSYEQYF
V gene: TRBV7-6; clone size: NA; CDR3 protein: CASSLSGTGYNEQFF
V gene: TRBV9; clone size: NA; CDR3 protein: CASSVETGANYEKLFF
V gene: TRBV25-1; clone size: NA; CDR3 protein: CASSDGLGGREQYF
V gene: TRBV7-2; clone size: NA; CDR3 protein: CASSLTGPTGELFF
V gene: TRBV2; clone size: NA; CDR3 protein: CASSMTGRYRSEKLFF
V gene: TRBV7-2; clone size: NA; CDR3 protein: CASSLDPLGLAGGTDTQYF
V gene: TRBV5-6; clone size: NA; CDR3 protein: CASSDGQGAYGYTF
V gene: TRBV11-2; clone size: once; CDR3 protein: CASSLDEGGSYNEQFF
V gene: TRBV27; clone size: once; CDR3 protein: CASSFLSSGSYEQYF
V gene: TRBV11-3; clone size: NA; CDR3 protein: CASSTGQGTNEKLFF
V gene: TRBV19; clone size: NA; CDR3 protein: CASSGEAGAFF
V gene: TRBV10-1; clone size: NA; CDR3 protein: CADEGQFNQPQHF
V gene: TRBV5-1; clone size: once; CDR3 protein: CASSLEGRGNEQFF
V gene: TRBV7-8; clone size: NA; CDR3 protein: CASSFSFEAYEQYF
V gene: TRBV10-3; clone size: NA; CDR3 protein: CATRQNSYNEQFF
V gene: TRBV7-9; clone size: NA; CDR3 protein: CASSSSSQGPDTEAFF
V gene: TRBV19; clone size: NA; CDR3 protein: CASTPAGEYNEQFF
V gene: TRBV29-1; clone size: NA; CDR3 protein: CSLGGAADTNYGYTF
V gene: TRBV4-1; clone size: NA; CDR3 protein: CASSQIRSGTGNTEAFF
V gene: TRBV20-1; clone size: NA; CDR3 protein: CSASPSGRGNEQFF
V gene: TRBV5-4; clone size: NA; CDR3 protein: CASSFGTGIYEQYF
V gene: TRBV29-1; clone size: NA; CDR3 protein: CSVEEGTGDTEAFF
V gene: TRBV30; clone size: NA; CDR3 protein: CALDMVQGNTEAFF
V gene: TRBV6-4; clone size: NA; CDR3 protein: CASSPGGNYGYTF
V gene: TRBV19; clone size: NA; CDR3 protein: CASSGQGHSPLHF
V gene: TRBV15; clone size: NA; CDR3 protein: CATSRAPFLSYEQYF
V gene: TRBV9; clone size: NA; CDR3 protein: CASSAAPQGRRNTEAFF
V gene: TRBV11-1; clone size: NA; CDR3 protein: CASSLWGGTSYEQYF
V gene: TRBV9; clone size: NA; CDR3 protein: CASSTLPGTGDNEQFF
V gene: TRBV12-3/TRBV12-4; clone size: NA; CDR3 protein: CASTEEGGGAFF
V gene: TRBV19; clone size: NA; CDR3 protein: CASRSGHSGNTIYF
V gene: TRBV14; clone size: NA; CDR3 protein: CASSQFELAGSEQFF
V gene: TRBV19; clone size: once; CDR3 protein: CASRVGEDGYTF
V gene: TRBV7-8; clone size: NA; CDR3 protein: CASSWGWGNQPQHF
V gene: TRBV7-6; clone size: NA; CDR3 protein: CASSLQDYEQYF
V gene: TRBV24-1; clone size: NA; CDR3 protein: CATSDARTGGNYNEQFF
V gene: TRBV4-1; clone size: NA; CDR3 protein: CASSQLGNTIYF
V gene: TRBV27; clone size: once; CDR3 protein: CASSFQGFNQPQHF
V gene: TRBV18; clone size: NA; CDR3 protein: CASSPEWGGSGEQYF
V gene: TRBV5-1; clone size: NA; CDR3 protein: CASSLGGTDFSYGYTF
V gene: TRBV3-1/TRBV3-2; clone size: NA; CDR3 protein: CASSHKQHNSPLHF
V gene: TRBV10-2; clone size: NA; CDR3 protein: CASGSRTVPYEQYF